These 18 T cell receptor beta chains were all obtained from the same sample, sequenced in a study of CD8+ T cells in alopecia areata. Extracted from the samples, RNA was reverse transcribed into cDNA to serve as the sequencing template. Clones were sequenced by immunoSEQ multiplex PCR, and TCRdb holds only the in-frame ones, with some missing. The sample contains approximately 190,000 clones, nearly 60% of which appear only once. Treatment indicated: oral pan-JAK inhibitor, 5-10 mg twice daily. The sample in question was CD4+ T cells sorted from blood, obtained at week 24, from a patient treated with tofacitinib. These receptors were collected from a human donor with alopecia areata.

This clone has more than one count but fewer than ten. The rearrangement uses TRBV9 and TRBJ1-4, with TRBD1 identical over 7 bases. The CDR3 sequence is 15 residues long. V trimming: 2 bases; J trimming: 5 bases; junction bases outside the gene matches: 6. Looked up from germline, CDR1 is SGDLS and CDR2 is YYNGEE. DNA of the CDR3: TGTGCCAGCAGCGTTACCGGGACAGCGAATGAAAAACTGTTTTTT. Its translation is CASSVTGTANEKLFF.

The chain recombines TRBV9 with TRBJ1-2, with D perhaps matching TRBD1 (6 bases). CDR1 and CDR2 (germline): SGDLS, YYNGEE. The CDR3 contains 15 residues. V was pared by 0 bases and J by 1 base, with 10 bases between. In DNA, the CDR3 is TGTGCCAGCAGCGTAGACAGGGAAAGTAACTATGGCTACACCTTC. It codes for CASSVDRESNYGYTF.

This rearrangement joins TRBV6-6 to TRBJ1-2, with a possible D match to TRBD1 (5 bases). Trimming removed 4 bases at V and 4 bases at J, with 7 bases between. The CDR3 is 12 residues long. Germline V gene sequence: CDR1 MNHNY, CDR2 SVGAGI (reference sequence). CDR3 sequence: CASSSGGYGYTF. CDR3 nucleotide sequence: TGTGCCAGCAGTTCCGGGGGCTATGGCTACACCTTC.

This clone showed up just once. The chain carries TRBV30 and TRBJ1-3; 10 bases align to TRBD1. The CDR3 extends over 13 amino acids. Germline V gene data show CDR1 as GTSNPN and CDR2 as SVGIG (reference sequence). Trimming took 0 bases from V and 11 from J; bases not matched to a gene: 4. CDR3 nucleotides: TGTGCCTGGAGTGTGGGACAGGGGAAAGCCATATATTTT. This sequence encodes CAWSVGQGKAIYF.

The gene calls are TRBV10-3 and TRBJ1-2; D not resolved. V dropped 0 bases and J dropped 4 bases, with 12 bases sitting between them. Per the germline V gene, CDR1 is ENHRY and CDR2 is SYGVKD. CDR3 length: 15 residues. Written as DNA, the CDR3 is TGTGCCATCAGTGAGTCGGGCAGCCCATCCTATGGCTACACCTTC. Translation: CAISESGSPSYGYTF.

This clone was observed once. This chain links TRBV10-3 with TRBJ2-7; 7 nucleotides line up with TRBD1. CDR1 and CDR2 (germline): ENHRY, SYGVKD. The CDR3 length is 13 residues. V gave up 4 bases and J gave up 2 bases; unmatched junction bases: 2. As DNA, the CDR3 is TGTGCCATCAGTGGTGGGACAGCCTACGAGCAGTACTTC. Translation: CAISGGTAYEQYF.

The CDR3 loop is CASSVGVSSNQPQHF. For the CDR3, the DNA is TGTGCCAGCAGCGTAGGGGTCTCTAGCAATCAGCCCCAGCATTTT. This sequence joins TRBV9 and TRBJ1-5; D is undetermined. The V and J ends lost 0 bases and 0 bases respectively, with 7 bases between them. The CDR3 sequence is 15 residues long. CDR1 and CDR2 from the germline V gene are SGDLS and YYNGEE.

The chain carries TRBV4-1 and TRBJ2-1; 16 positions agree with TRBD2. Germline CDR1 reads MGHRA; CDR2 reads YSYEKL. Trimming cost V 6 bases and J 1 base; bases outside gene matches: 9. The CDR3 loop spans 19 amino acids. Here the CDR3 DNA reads TGCGCCAGCAGAGAATCGGGACTAGCGGGAGGGCCATCCTACAATGAGCAGTTCTTC. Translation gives CASRESGLAGGPSYNEQFF.

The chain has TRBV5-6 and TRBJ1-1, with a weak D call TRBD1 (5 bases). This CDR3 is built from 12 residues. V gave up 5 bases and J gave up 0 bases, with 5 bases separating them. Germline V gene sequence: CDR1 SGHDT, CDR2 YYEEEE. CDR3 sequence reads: CASRGVNTEAFF. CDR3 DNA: TGTGCCAGCAGAGGGGTGAACACTGAAGCTTTCTTT.

The CDR3 DNA follows: TGTGCCAGCAGCACGGGGGGGCCCTATGAGCAGTTCTTC. It specifies CASSTGGPYEQFF. The rearrangement uses TRBV2 and TRBJ2-1, with 8 bases that match TRBD2. CDR3 length equals 13 residues. Germline CDR1 is SNHLY and CDR2 is FYNNEI. V trimming: 6 bases; J trimming: 8 bases; junction bases outside the gene matches: 6.

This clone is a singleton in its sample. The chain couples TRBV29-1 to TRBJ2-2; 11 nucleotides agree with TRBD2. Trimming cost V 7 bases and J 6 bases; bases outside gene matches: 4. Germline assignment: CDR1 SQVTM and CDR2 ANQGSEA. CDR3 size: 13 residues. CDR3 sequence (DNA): TGCAGCGCTGTACTAGCGGGGGCCGGGGAGCTGTTTTTT. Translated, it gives CSAVLAGAGELFF.

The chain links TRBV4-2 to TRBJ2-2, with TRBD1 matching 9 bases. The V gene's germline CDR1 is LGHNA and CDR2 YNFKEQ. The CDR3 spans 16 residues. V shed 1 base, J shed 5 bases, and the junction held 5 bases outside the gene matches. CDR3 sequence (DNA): TGTGCCAGCAGCCAAGGAACAGGGGGCGAGACCGGGGAGCTGTTTTTT. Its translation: CASSQGTGGETGELFF.

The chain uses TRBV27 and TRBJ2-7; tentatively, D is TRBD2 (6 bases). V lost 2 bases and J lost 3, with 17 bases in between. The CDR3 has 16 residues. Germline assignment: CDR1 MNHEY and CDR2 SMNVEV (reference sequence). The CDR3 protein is CASSLKWSGGNYEQYF. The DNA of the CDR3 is TGTGCCAGCAGTTTAAAATGGTCAGGCGGGAACTACGAGCAGTACTTC.

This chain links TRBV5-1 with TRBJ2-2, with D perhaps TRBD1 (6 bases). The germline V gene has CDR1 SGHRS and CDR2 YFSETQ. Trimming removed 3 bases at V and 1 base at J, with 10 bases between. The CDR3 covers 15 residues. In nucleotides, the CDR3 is TGCGCCAGCAGCTCGACGACAGGGAACACCGGGGAGCTGTTTTTT. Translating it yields CASSSTTGNTGELFF.

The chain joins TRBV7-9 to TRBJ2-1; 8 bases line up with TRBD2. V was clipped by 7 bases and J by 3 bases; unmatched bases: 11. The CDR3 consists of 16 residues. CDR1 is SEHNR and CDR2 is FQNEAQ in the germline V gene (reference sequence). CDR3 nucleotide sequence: TGTGCCAGCATGGCGGGAGGATCATTAAACTACAATGAGCAGTTCTTC. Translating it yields CASMAGGSLNYNEQFF.

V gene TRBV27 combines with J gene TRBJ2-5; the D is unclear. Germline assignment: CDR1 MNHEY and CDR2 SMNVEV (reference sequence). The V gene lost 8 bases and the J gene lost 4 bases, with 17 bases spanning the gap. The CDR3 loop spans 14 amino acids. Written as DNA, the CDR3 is TGTGCCAGCTGTCCGGGCCAGTATGCAGAGACCCAGTACTTC. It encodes CASCPGQYAETQYF.

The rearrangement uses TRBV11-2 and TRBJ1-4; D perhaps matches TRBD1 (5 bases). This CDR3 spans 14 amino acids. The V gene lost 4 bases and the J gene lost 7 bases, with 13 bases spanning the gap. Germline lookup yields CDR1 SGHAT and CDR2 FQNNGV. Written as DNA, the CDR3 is TGTGCCAGCAGCTCTACGGCGAGGGGTGAAAAACTGTTTTTT. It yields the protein CASSSTARGEKLFF.

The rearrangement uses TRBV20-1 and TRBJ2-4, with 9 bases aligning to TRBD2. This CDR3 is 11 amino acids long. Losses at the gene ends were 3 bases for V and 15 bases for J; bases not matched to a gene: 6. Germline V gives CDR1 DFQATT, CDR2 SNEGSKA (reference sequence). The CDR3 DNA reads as TGCAGTGCTAGTAGGACTAGCGAACGGTACTTC. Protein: CSASRTSERYF.